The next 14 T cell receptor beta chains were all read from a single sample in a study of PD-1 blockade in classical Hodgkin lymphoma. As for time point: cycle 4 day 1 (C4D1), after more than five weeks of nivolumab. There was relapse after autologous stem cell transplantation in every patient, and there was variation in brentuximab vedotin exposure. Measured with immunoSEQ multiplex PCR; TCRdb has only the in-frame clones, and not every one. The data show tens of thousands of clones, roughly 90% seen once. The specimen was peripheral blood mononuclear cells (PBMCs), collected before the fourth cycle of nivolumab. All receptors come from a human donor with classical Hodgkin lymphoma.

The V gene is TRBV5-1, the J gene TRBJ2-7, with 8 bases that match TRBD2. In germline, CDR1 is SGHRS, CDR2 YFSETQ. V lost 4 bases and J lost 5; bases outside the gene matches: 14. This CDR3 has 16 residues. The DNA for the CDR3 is TGCGCCAGCAGCACCGAGGCGGGGGGTATTGCGAACGAGCAGTACTTC. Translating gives CASSTEAGGIANEQYF.

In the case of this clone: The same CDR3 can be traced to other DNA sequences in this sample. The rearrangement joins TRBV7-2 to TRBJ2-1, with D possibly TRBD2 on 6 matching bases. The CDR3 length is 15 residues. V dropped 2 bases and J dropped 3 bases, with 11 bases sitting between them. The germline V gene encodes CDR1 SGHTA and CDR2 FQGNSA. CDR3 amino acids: CASSLSGGNYNEQFF. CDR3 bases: TGTGCCAGCAGCTTAAGCGGCGGGAACTACAATGAGCAGTTCTTC.

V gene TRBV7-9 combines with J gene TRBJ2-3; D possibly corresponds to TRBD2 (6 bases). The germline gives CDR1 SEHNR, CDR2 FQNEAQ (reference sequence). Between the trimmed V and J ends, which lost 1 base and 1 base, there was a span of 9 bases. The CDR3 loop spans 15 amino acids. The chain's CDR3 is CASSLGGEGTDTQYF. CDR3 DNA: TGTGCCAGCAGCTTAGGCGGGGAGGGCACAGATACGCAGTATTTT. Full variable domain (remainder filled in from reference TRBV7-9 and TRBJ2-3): DTGVSQNPRHKITKRGQNVTFRCDPISEHNRLYWYRQTLGQGPEFLTYFQNEAQLEKSRLLSDRFSAERPKGSFSTLEIQRTEQGDSAMYLCASSLGGEGTDTQYFGPGTRLTVL.

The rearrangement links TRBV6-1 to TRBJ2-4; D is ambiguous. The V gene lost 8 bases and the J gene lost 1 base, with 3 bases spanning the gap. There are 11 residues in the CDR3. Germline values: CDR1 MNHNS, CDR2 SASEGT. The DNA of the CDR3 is TGTGCCAGCTCGGCCAAAAACATTCAGTACTTC. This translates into CASSAKNIQYF.

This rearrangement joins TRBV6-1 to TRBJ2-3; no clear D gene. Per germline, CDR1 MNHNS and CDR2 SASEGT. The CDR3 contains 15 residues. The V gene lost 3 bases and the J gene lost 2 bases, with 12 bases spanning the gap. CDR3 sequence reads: CASSDRGAVTDTQYF. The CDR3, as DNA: TGTGCCAGCAGTGACCGAGGAGCTGTCACAGATACGCAGTATTTT.

The CDR3 loop is CASRGRGQPQHF. The DNA for the CDR3 is TGTGCCAGTAGGGGTCGAGGTCAGCCCCAGCATTTT. The chain is built from TRBV19 and TRBJ1-5; D call uncertain. The CDR3 loop spans 12 amino acids. V was pared by 6 bases and J by 6 bases, with 9 bases between. Germline V CDR1 and CDR2: LNHDA, SQIVND (reference sequence).

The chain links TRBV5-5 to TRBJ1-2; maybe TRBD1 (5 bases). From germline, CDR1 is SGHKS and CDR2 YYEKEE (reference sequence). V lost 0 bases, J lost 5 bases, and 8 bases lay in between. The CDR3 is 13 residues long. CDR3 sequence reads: CASSLVTDYGYTF. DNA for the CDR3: TGTGCCAGCAGCTTGGTGACAGATTATGGCTACACCTTC.

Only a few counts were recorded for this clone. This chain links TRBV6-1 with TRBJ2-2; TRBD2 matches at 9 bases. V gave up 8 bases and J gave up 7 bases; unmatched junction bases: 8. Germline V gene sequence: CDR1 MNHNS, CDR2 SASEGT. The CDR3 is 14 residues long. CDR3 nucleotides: TGTGCCAGCCTCTCGGGACTAGCAATCGGGGAGCTGTTTTTT. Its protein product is CASLSGLAIGELFF.

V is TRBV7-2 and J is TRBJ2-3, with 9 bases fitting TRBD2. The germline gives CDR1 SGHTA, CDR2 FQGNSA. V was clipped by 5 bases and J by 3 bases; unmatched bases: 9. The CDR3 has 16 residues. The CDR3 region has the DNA TGTGCCAGCAGCCCCCAGGCTAGCGGGGATACAGATACGCAGTATTTT. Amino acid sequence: CASSPQASGDTDTQYF.

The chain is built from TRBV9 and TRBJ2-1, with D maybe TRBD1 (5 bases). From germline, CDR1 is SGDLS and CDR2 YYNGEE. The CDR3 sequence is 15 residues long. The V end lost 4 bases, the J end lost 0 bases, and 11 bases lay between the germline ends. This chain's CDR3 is CASSSDTSSYNEQFF. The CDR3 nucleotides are TGTGCCAGCAGCTCGGACACAAGCTCCTACAATGAGCAGTTCTTC.

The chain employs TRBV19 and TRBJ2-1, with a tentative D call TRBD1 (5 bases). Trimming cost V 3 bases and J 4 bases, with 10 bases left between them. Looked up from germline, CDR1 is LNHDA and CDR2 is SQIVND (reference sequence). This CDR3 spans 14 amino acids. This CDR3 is CASSIGQGYNEQFF. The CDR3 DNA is TGTGCCAGTAGTATTGGGCAGGGATACAATGAGCAGTTCTTC.

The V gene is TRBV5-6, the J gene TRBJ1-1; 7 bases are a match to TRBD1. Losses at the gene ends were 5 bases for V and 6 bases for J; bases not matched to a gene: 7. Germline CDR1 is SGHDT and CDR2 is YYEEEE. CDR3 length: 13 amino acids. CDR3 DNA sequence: TGTGCCAGCAGTTCAACAGGGGTTGCTGAAGCTTTCTTT. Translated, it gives CASSSTGVAEAFF. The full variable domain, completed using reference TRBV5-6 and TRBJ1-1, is DAGVTQSPTHLIKTRGQQVTLRCSPKSGHDTVSWYQQALGQGPQFIFQYYEEEERQRGNFPDRFSGHQFPNYSSELNVNALLLGDSALYLCASSSTGVAEAFFGQGTRLTVV.

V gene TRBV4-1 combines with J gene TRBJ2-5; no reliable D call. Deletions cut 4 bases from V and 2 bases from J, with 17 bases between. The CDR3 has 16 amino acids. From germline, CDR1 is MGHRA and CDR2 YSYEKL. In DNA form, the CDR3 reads TGCGCCAGCAGCCTCAACCGGGCTTGGGGACAAGAGACCCAGTACTTC. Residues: CASSLNRAWGQETQYF.

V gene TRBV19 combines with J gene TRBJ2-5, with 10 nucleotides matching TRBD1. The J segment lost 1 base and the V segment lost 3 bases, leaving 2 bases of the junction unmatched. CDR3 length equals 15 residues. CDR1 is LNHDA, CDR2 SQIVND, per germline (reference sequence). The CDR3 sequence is CASSIRQGAQETQYF. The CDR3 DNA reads TGTGCCAGTAGTATTAGACAGGGGGCCCAAGAGACCCAGTACTTC.